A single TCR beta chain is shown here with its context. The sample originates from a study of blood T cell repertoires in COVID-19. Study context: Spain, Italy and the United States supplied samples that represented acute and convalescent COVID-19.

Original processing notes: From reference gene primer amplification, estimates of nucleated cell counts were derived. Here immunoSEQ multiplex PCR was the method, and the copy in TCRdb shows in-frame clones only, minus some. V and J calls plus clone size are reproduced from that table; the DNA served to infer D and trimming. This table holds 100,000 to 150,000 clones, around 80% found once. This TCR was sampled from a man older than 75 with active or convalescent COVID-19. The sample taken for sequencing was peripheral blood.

Written as DNA, the CDR3 is TGTGCCAGGGGCAATATTTATGTGGGACACCTCTACGAGCAGTACTTC. Translation gives CARGNIYVGHLYEQYF. The chain has TRBV19 and TRBJ2-7; weak D call: TRBD1 (6 bases). The CDR3 has 16 residues. The V end lost 9 bases, the J end lost 3 bases, and 24 bases lay between the germline ends. Germline V gives CDR1 LNHDA, CDR2 SQIVND (reference sequence).